A single sample is the source of the 25 T cell receptor beta chains below, sequenced in a study of cytomegalovirus exposure and HLA in healthy donors. In the PCR, 60 Vbeta and 13 Jbeta primers were used. TCRdb's copy holds only in-frame clones and misses some; the assay was immunoSEQ multiplex PCR. This table has around 140,000 clones, more than 75% appearing once. The material sequenced was PBMCs. The receptors stem from a woman aged 25 to 45 in good health and CMV-seronegative.

This clone occurred a few times. CDR3 loop: CASSLASGGTGELFF. CDR3 sequence (DNA): TGTGCCAGCAGCTTAGCGTCAGGGGGGACCGGGGAGCTGTTTTTT. The chain joins TRBV11-3 to TRBJ2-2; TRBD1 might be the D (7 bases). The V gene's germline CDR1 is SGHNT and CDR2 YENEEA. The CDR3 runs 15 residues. Trimming stripped 1 base from V and 5 bases from J, with 11 bases between.

The chain couples TRBV29-1 to TRBJ1-1; no firm D call. The V and J ends lost 3 bases and 4 bases respectively, with 9 bases between them. The germline V gene has CDR1 SQVTM and CDR2 ANQGSEA. The CDR3 is 12 amino acids. DNA for the CDR3: TGCAGCGTTGAGGAGGGAAGCACTGAAGCTTTCTTT. As protein: CSVEEGSTEAFF.

V usage is TRBV15 and J usage is TRBJ2-1; TRBD2 matches 8 bases. The J segment lost 7 bases and the V segment lost 3 bases, leaving 14 bases of the junction unmatched. Germline V gene sequence: CDR1 LNHNV, CDR2 YYDKDF (reference sequence). This CDR3 is 17 amino acids long. Here the CDR3 reads CATSSPRWRGAGNEQFF. In DNA, the CDR3 is TGTGCCACCAGCAGCCCGAGGTGGCGGGGGGCGGGAAATGAGCAGTTCTTC.

The V gene is TRBV28, the J gene TRBJ1-2; the D is unclear. This CDR3 has 13 residues. Germline CDR1 and CDR2: MDHEN and SYDVKM. V lost 1 base, J lost 4 bases, and 7 bases lay in between. The CDR3 sequence: CASSLYSLYGYTF. Written as DNA, the CDR3 is TGTGCCAGCAGTTTATATTCCCTCTATGGCTACACCTTC.

The chain has TRBV7-9 and TRBJ2-5; a possible D gene is TRBD2 (5 bases). V was clipped by 1 base and J by 5 bases, with 14 bases between them. The CDR3 is 15 residues long. Germline values: CDR1 SEHNR, CDR2 FQNEAQ (reference sequence). Written as DNA, the CDR3 is TGTGCCAGCAGCTTAGGTGTCAGCACGGGGGAGACCCAGTACTTC. It specifies CASSLGVSTGETQYF.

In this sample, this clone turned up once. The chain couples TRBV18 to TRBJ1-3; D unresolved. Germline lookup yields CDR1 KGHSH and CDR2 LQKENI. The CDR3 totals 17 residues. Trimming removed 3 bases from V and 2 bases from J, with 17 bases in between. The CDR3 region has the DNA TGTGCCAGCTCACCGACGGCGTCGGCGGGGACTGGAAACACCATATATTTT. It encodes CASSPTASAGTGNTIYF.

The chain links TRBV27 to TRBJ1-5; 7 bases map to TRBD1. The ends lost 4 bases at V and 4 bases at J; junction bases unmatched: 13. CDR1 and CDR2 (germline): MNHEY, SMNVEV (reference sequence). The CDR3 covers 17 residues. The CDR3 region is CASSSLRGLWRNQPQHF. CDR3 nucleotides: TGTGCCAGCAGTTCTTTAAGGGGGCTATGGCGAAATCAGCCCCAGCATTTT.

The genes are TRBV19 and TRBJ2-7, with TRBD2 matching 9 bases. CDR1 LNHDA and CDR2 SQIVND come from the germline V gene (reference sequence). The junction had 9 bases not matched to a gene; V was cut back by 3 bases and J by 0 bases. This CDR3 has 17 residues. CDR3 sequence (DNA): TGTGCCAGTAGTATTGGAGTAGCGGGAGCCGCCTCCTACGAGCAGTACTTC. Its translation: CASSIGVAGAASYEQYF.

This clone was recorded once. The rearrangement links TRBV7-3 to TRBJ2-1, with a tentative D call TRBD2 (5 bases). The CDR3 extends over 14 amino acids. CDR1 and CDR2 from the germline V gene are SGHTA and FQGTGA. V lost 1 base, J lost 5 bases, and 9 bases lay in between. The CDR3 protein is CASSLIAGNNEQFF. Written as DNA, the CDR3 is TGTGCCAGCAGCTTAATTGCGGGCAACAATGAGCAGTTCTTC.

This chain connects TRBV28 to TRBJ2-7, with 10 bases identical to TRBD1. Germline V gene data show CDR1 as MDHEN and CDR2 as SYDVKM. V lost 4 bases, J lost 1 base, and 7 bases stayed unmatched. The CDR3 is 16 amino acids. CDR3 DNA: TGTGCCAGCAGTTCAGCCGGGACAGGGGCGTCCTACGAGCAGTACTTC. Translated: CASSSAGTGASYEQYF.

The chain has TRBV19 and TRBJ2-1, with a tentative D call TRBD1 (5 bases). This CDR3 is 14 amino acids long. Trimming removed 3 bases from V and 9 bases from J, with 15 bases in between. CDR1 is LNHDA, CDR2 SQIVND, per germline (reference sequence). CDR3 sequence reads: CASSIGSGSSEQFF. The CDR3 DNA is TGTGCCAGTAGTATCGGGTCAGGGTCCAGTGAGCAGTTCTTC.

V usage is TRBV6-1 and J usage is TRBJ2-5; D remains unclear. The germline V gene has CDR1 MNHNS and CDR2 SASEGT. With 1 base removed from V and 1 base from J, the gap between germline ends came to 10 bases. The CDR3 is 15 residues long. As DNA, the CDR3 is TGTGCCAGCAGTGAAGTTCCGTCCTCCCAAGAGACCCAGTACTTC. Amino acids: CASSEVPSSQETQYF.

This clone appeared a single time. The V gene is TRBV6-5, the J gene TRBJ2-4; D is undetermined. The ends were cut back, 5 bases at V and 8 bases at J, with 16 bases in the middle. The CDR3 runs to 14 residues. Germline lookup yields CDR1 MNHEY and CDR2 SVGAGI. For the CDR3, the DNA is TGTGCCAGCAGTCTGACCGTCAGGTCCGACATTCAGTACTTC. It codes for CASSLTVRSDIQYF.

The chain uses TRBV18 and TRBJ1-1, with 8 nucleotides matching TRBD1. Losses at the gene ends were 4 bases for V and 6 bases for J; bases not matched to a gene: 13. The CDR3 is made up of 16 amino acids. Germline CDR1 and CDR2: KGHSH and LQKENI. The CDR3 is CASSRNPQGVRAEAFF. The CDR3 DNA reads as TGTGCCAGCTCACGGAATCCACAGGGGGTGAGGGCTGAAGCTTTCTTT.

This chain connects TRBV28 to TRBJ2-2; weak D call: TRBD1 (5 bases). There are 15 residues in the CDR3. With 6 bases removed from V and 6 bases from J, the gap between germline ends came to 17 bases. CDR1 and CDR2 (germline): MDHEN, SYDVKM. CDR3 sequence reads: CASSFGAGPAGELFF. The CDR3 nucleotides are TGTGCCAGCAGCTTTGGGGCAGGGCCGGCCGGGGAGCTGTTTTTT.

This chain joins TRBV27 and TRBJ2-2; unclear D gene. The CDR3 runs to 12 residues. From germline, CDR1 is MNHEY and CDR2 SMNVEV (reference sequence). V was clipped by 3 bases and J by 5 bases, with 4 bases between them. As DNA, the CDR3 is TGTGCCAGCAGTTTCCGGACCGGGGAGCTGTTTTTT. It yields the protein CASSFRTGELFF.

The chain employs TRBV18 and TRBJ2-7; 8 positions match TRBD1. The ends lost 6 bases at V and 5 bases at J; junction bases unmatched: 6. The CDR3 has 13 amino acids. Per the germline V gene, CDR1 is KGHSH and CDR2 is LQKENI. The DNA of the CDR3 is TGTGCCAGCTCGGACAGGGAAACGAACGAGCAGTACTTC. Encoded protein: CASSDRETNEQYF. Supplemented by reference TRBV18 and TRBJ2-7, the full variable domain reads NAGVMQNPRHLVRRRGQEARLRCSPMKGHSHVYWYRQLPEEGLKFMVYLQKENIIDESGMPKERFSAEFPKEGPSILRIQQVVRGDSAAYFCASSDRETNEQYFGPGTRLTVT.

The chain joins TRBV25-1 to TRBJ2-7; maybe TRBD2 (5 bases). Germline CDR1 MGHDK, CDR2 SYGVNS. CDR3 length: 15 amino acids. Deletions cut 1 base from V and 5 bases from J, with 15 bases between. CDR3 protein: CASSESGRRRDEQYF. The CDR3 DNA is TGTGCCAGCAGTGAATCCGGCAGGAGGCGGGACGAGCAGTACTTC.

As regards this clone: Different DNA sequences within this sample yield the same CDR3. The genes are TRBV30 and TRBJ1-1, with 7 bases aligning to TRBD1. The trim removed 0 bases at V and 3 bases at J, leaving 4 bases unmatched. Germline loops: CDR1 GTSNPN, CDR2 SVGIG (reference sequence). This CDR3 has 14 amino acids. The CDR3 sequence: CAWSVAGGHTEAFF. The CDR3 region has the DNA TGTGCCTGGAGTGTGGCAGGGGGGCACACTGAAGCTTTCTTT.

The chain links TRBV2 to TRBJ2-3, with 8 bases that match TRBD2. Germline trimming cut 4 bases from V and 1 base from J; bases unmatched to any gene: 10. The CDR3 has 17 amino acids. Germline CDR1 reads SNHLY; CDR2 reads FYNNEI. The CDR3 reads CASSALLAGYRTDTQYF. The CDR3 nucleotides are TGTGCCAGCAGTGCCCTTCTAGCGGGCTACCGCACAGATACGCAGTATTTT.

V gene TRBV28 combines with J gene TRBJ2-1; 7 bases line up with TRBD2. The CDR3 consists of 16 residues. Germline V lookup: CDR1 MDHEN, CDR2 SYDVKM. Trimming removed 5 bases from V and 9 bases from J; junction bases left unmatched: 16. The CDR3 region is CASSSTFDRKRGEQFF. The CDR3 DNA follows: TGTGCCAGCAGTAGTACGTTCGACAGAAAGCGGGGTGAGCAGTTCTTC.

The rearrangement joins TRBV5-8 to TRBJ1-2; 8 nucleotides match TRBD1. V lost 3 bases and J lost 5; bases outside the gene matches: 15. The CDR3 runs 17 residues. From germline, CDR1 is SGHTS and CDR2 YDEGEE. This CDR3 is CASSSYSRQGIGYGYTF. CDR3 sequence (DNA): TGTGCCAGCAGCTCCTACTCCAGACAGGGGATCGGATATGGCTACACCTTC.

The V and J genes are TRBV7-9 and TRBJ1-2; D is perhaps TRBD1 (5 bases). The germline V gene encodes CDR1 SEHNR and CDR2 FQNEAQ (reference sequence). V gave up 4 bases and J gave up 1 base, with 16 bases separating them. The CDR3 length is 16 residues. CDR3 residues: CASSYQWTRNNYGYTF. In DNA form, the CDR3 reads TGTGCCAGCAGCTACCAATGGACACGAAATAACTATGGCTACACCTTC.

This clone was seen at least ten times. The chain links TRBV9 to TRBJ2-5; the D gene is possibly TRBD2 (7 bases). V lost 2 bases and J lost 5, with 13 bases in between. CDR3 length equals 14 residues. CDR1 and CDR2 from the germline V gene are SGDLS and YYNGEE. CDR3 in DNA: TGTGCCAGCAGCGTCTGGGGGGGCGGGGAGACCCAGTACTTC. Its translation is CASSVWGGGETQYF. The whole variable domain, filled in from reference TRBV9 and TRBJ2-5, reads DSGVTQTPKHLITATGQRVTLRCSPRSGDLSVYWYQQSLDQGLQFLIQYYNGEERAKGNILERFSAQQFPDLHSELNLSSLELGDSALYFCASSVWGGGETQYFGPGTRLLVL.

J is TRBJ2-1 and V is TRBV18, with D perhaps matching TRBD1 (6 bases). V lost 0 bases to trimming and J lost 0 bases, with 9 bases between them. The CDR3 is 16 amino acids. Germline V gene lookup returns CDR1 KGHSH and CDR2 LQKENI. DNA of the CDR3: TGTGCCAGCTCACCACCGGGACAAAGCTCCTACAATGAGCAGTTCTTC. This codes for CASSPPGQSSYNEQFF.